These 27 T cell receptor beta chains share one sample of origin, sequenced in a study of technical replicates of blood from a handful of donors. The method was immunoSEQ multiplex PCR; TCRdb's version includes in-frame clones alone and lacks a portion of them. The data hold about 16,000 clones, with roughly 86% observed a single time. What was sequenced was PBMCs. These receptors were obtained from a human donor in good health.

The chain uses TRBV25-1 and TRBJ2-4; unclear D gene. The CDR3 extends over 15 amino acids. Germline V gives CDR1 MGHDK, CDR2 SYGVNS. Trimming cost V 3 bases and J 0 bases, with 9 bases left between them. CDR3 in amino acids: CASSDQTLAKNIQYF. The CDR3 DNA sequence: TGTGCCAGCAGTGATCAAACTTTAGCCAAAAACATTCAGTACTTC.

Regarding this clone: One end of the junction varies from germline; a read error may be responsible. This chain uses TRBV6-1 with TRBJ2-7; TRBD2 matches 12 bases. Per the germline V gene, CDR1 is MNHNS and CDR2 is SASEGT. CDR3 length: 13 amino acids. The DNA of the CDR3 is TGTACCTTGCTAGCGGGAGGGCCATTCCTAGCGAACTTC. It specifies CTLLAGGPFLANF.

This sequence joins TRBV30 and TRBJ2-3, with TRBD1 as a possible D gene (6 bases). The CDR3 spans 13 residues. Germline CDR1 and CDR2: GTSNPN and SVGIG (reference sequence). The V gene lost 4 bases and the J gene lost 3 bases, with 11 bases spanning the gap. The CDR3 DNA reads TGTGCCTGGACCCAGGGGTGGACAGATACGCAGTATTTT. Amino acids: CAWTQGWTDTQYF.

This clone occurred once. This chain uses TRBV7-3 with TRBJ2-5; 9 nucleotides match TRBD1. The germline CDR1 and CDR2 sequences are SGHTA and FQGTGA. J was trimmed by 4 bases and V by 4 bases; bases with no gene match: 4. The CDR3 has 14 residues. CDR3 amino acids: CASSSTGGAETQYF. CDR3 in DNA: TGTGCCAGCAGCTCTACAGGGGGCGCAGAGACCCAGTACTTC.

The chain carries TRBV7-9 and TRBJ2-7; the D is unclear. Per the germline V gene, CDR1 is SEHNR and CDR2 is FQNEAQ (reference sequence). The CDR3 has 13 residues. The germline V and J ends were trimmed by 5 bases and 1 base, with 9 bases remaining between them. The CDR3 DNA follows: TGTGCCAGCAGCCCGCAGGCTTCCTACGAGCAGTACTTC. Translating gives CASSPQASYEQYF.

The V gene is TRBV10-3, the J gene TRBJ1-3; D remains ambiguous. With 5 bases removed from V and 0 bases from J, the gap between germline ends came to 14 bases. Germline loops: CDR1 ENHRY, CDR2 SYGVKD. The CDR3 covers 16 residues. The CDR3 bases are TGTGCCATCAGTCCGACGACACCTGTCTCTGGAAACACCATATATTTT. It translates to CAISPTTPVSGNTIYF.

The rearrangement links TRBV11-3 to TRBJ1-5; no definite D call. V was trimmed by 2 bases and J by 3 bases, leaving 11 bases between them. The CDR3 sequence is 15 residues long. Per the germline V gene, CDR1 is SGHNT and CDR2 is YENEEA. The CDR3 protein is CASSLYEQNNQPQHF. CDR3 nucleotide sequence: TGTGCCAGCAGCTTATACGAACAGAACAATCAGCCCCAGCATTTT.

This chain links TRBV27 with TRBJ1-4; TRBD1 matches at 7 bases. CDR1 and CDR2 from the germline V gene are MNHEY and SMNVEV (reference sequence). CDR3 size: 15 residues. After removal of 3 bases from V and 6 bases from J, the junction contained 7 bases not matched to a gene. The CDR3 loop reads CASSFYGRGDEKLFF. The CDR3 DNA reads as TGTGCCAGCAGTTTTTATGGCAGGGGGGATGAAAAACTGTTTTTT.

The chain couples TRBV28 to TRBJ2-1; 7 bases are a match to TRBD2. The length of the CDR3 is 19 residues. CDR1 is MDHEN, CDR2 SYDVKM, per germline. Trimming removed 3 bases from V and 8 bases from J; junction bases left unmatched: 22. In DNA, the CDR3 is TGTGCCAGCAGTTTTCTCTCCCGAAGCGGGATTCAAGGGGACGATGAGCAGTTCTTC. It is translated as CASSFLSRSGIQGDDEQFF.

The chain couples TRBV27 to TRBJ2-1, with D perhaps matching TRBD2 (5 bases). The CDR3 covers 16 residues. Germline CDR1 is MNHEY and CDR2 is SMNVEV (reference sequence). V was clipped by 4 bases and J by 0 bases, with 13 bases between them. Written as DNA, the CDR3 is TGTGCCAGCAGTTCGTCGGCCGGGATCTCCTACAATGAGCAGTTCTTC. As protein: CASSSSAGISYNEQFF.

The chain carries TRBV5-1 and TRBJ1-3; tentative D call: TRBD1 (6 bases). Germline V lookup: CDR1 SGHRS, CDR2 YFSETQ. CDR3 length: 14 amino acids. Trimming left V 1 base short and J 2 bases short, with 7 bases between. Here the CDR3 DNA reads TGCGCCAGCAGCTTGACAGGGACTGGAAACACCATATATTTT. Residues: CASSLTGTGNTIYF.

This chain connects TRBV30 to TRBJ1-4; D is uncertain. Looked up from germline, CDR1 is GTSNPN and CDR2 is SVGIG (reference sequence). There are 12 residues in the CDR3. V lost 2 bases to trimming and J lost 6 bases, with 7 bases between them. Here the CDR3 reads CAWSNADEKLFF. The CDR3 DNA reads as TGTGCCTGGAGTAACGCGGATGAAAAACTGTTTTTT.

This clone was counted only a few times. The V call is TRBV6-1, the J call TRBJ2-1, with D possibly TRBD2 on 6 matching bases. V was trimmed by 0 bases and J by 0 bases, leaving 6 bases between them. CDR3 length equals 15 residues. Germline lookup yields CDR1 MNHNS and CDR2 SASEGT. CDR3 in DNA: TGTGCCAGCAGTGAAGCTAGCGGCTCCTACAATGAGCAGTTCTTC. Amino acid sequence: CASSEASGSYNEQFF.

The rearrangement joins TRBV15 to TRBJ2-5, with a weak D call TRBD2 (7 bases). The CDR3 spans 15 residues. CDR1 and CDR2 (germline): LNHNV, YYDKDF (reference sequence). V shed 10 bases and J shed 1 base, with 19 bases lying between them. This chain's CDR3 is CASRDRGGLQETQYF. The CDR3 nucleotides read TGTGCCAGCCGGGATAGGGGGGGGCTCCAAGAGACCCAGTACTTC.

This chain uses TRBV11-3 with TRBJ2-2, with 8 bases aligning to TRBD1. This CDR3 region has 15 residues. Germline-derived CDR1 and CDR2 are SGHNT and YENEEA. J lost 0 bases, V lost 5 bases, and 2 bases had no gene match. CDR3 DNA: TGTGCCAGCAGCCAGGGACAGGCGAACACCGGGGAGCTGTTTTTT. It translates to CASSQGQANTGELFF.

The gene calls are TRBV12-2 and TRBJ1-5. TRBV12-2 is described as a pseudogene. CDR3 length equals 16 residues. The CDR3 bases are TGTGCAAGTCGCTTAGGGTGGCGGTATAGCAATCAGCCCCAGCATTTT. Translated, it gives CASRLGWRYSNQPQHF.

The chain joins TRBV7-2 to TRBJ1-5; D may be TRBD1 (6 bases). Germline CDR1 reads SGHTA; CDR2 reads FQGNSA. V dropped 5 bases and J dropped 13 bases, with 15 bases sitting between them. This CDR3 has 12 amino acids. This CDR3 is CASSTNRERQHF. Written as DNA, the CDR3 is TGTGCCAGCAGCACAAACAGGGAGCGACAGCATTTT.

The chain is built from TRBV9 and TRBJ2-1, with D perhaps matching TRBD2 (5 bases). CDR1 is SGDLS, CDR2 YYNGEE, per germline. V gave up 4 bases and J gave up 10 bases, with 24 bases separating them. This CDR3 comprises 16 residues. The CDR3 here is CASSPGGVVVSGEQFF. In nucleotides, the CDR3 is TGTGCCAGCAGCCCAGGCGGCGTTGTGGTATCGGGAGAGCAGTTCTTC.

This rearrangement joins TRBV19 to TRBJ1-5; the match to TRBD1 covers 10 bases. This CDR3 spans 15 amino acids. V dropped 7 bases and J dropped 3; count of bases not matched to a gene: 6. The V gene's germline CDR1 is LNHDA and CDR2 SQIVND (reference sequence). CDR3 loop: CASTGTGATNQPQHF. The CDR3 DNA is TGTGCCAGTACGGGGACAGGGGCCACCAATCAGCCCCAGCATTTT.

V usage is TRBV5-1 and J usage is TRBJ2-5, with D maybe TRBD2 (6 bases). CDR1 is SGHRS and CDR2 is YFSETQ in the germline V gene. Trimming removed 3 bases from V and 1 base from J, with 16 bases in between. The CDR3 has 16 amino acids. CDR3 bases: TGCGCCAGCAGCTCCGGCGGGGCAGCCGGCCAAGAGACCCAGTACTTC. This encodes CASSSGGAAGQETQYF.

The sample holds a few counts of this clone. The chain uses TRBV11-2 and TRBJ2-1, with D perhaps matching TRBD1 (6 bases). The CDR3 is 15 residues long. Trimming took off 1 base at V and 6 bases at J, with 13 bases between the two ends. The germline V gene encodes CDR1 SGHAT and CDR2 FQNNGV. The CDR3 DNA reads TGTGCCAGCAGCTTAGTGAGAGGCAGGGGCAATGAGCAGTTCTTC. This sequence encodes CASSLVRGRGNEQFF.

V is TRBV11-3 and J is TRBJ1-1; TRBD1 is a possible D gene (6 bases). V dropped 2 bases and J dropped 1 base, with 11 bases sitting between them. The germline V gene has CDR1 SGHNT and CDR2 YENEEA. The CDR3 contains 15 residues. The CDR3 DNA sequence: TGTGCCAGCAGCTTATCGGGACAAGGGAACACTGAAGCTTTCTTT. Its protein is CASSLSGQGNTEAFF.

The rearrangement uses TRBV5-4 and TRBJ2-2, with TRBD1 matching 8 bases. The CDR3 is 17 amino acids. The V gene end was trimmed by 4 bases and the J gene end by 4 bases; junction bases not matched to a gene: 12. Germline lookup yields CDR1 SGHNT and CDR2 YYREEE (reference sequence). The chain's CDR3 is CASSQMTGVTTTGELFF. The DNA for the CDR3 is TGTGCCAGCAGCCAAATGACAGGGGTAACCACCACCGGGGAGCTGTTTTTT.

This clone was seen only once. The chain employs TRBV2 and TRBJ1-5; TRBD1 agrees at 9 bases. Germline CDR1 reads SNHLY; CDR2 reads FYNNEI. CDR3 length: 14 amino acids. V dropped 7 bases and J dropped 6; count of bases not matched to a gene: 7. In nucleotides, the CDR3 is TGTGCCAGCAAACTGACGACAGGGGGTCAGCCCCAGCATTTT. This sequence encodes CASKLTTGGQPQHF.

The chain employs TRBV5-1 and TRBJ2-1; TRBD2 matches at 12 bases. CDR1 is SGHRS, CDR2 YFSETQ, per germline. Losses at the gene ends were 3 bases for V and 0 bases for J; bases not matched to a gene: 10. The CDR3 covers 19 residues. The CDR3 protein is CASSYGLAGTRFSYNEQFF. CDR3 in DNA: TGCGCCAGCAGCTACGGACTAGCGGGAACCAGATTCTCCTACAATGAGCAGTTCTTC.

The rearrangement links TRBV15 to TRBJ2-5, with D possibly being TRBD2 (6 bases). The CDR3 spans 16 residues. Germline V gene sequence: CDR1 LNHNV, CDR2 YYDKDF (reference sequence). The germline V and J ends were trimmed by 0 bases and 2 bases, with 13 bases remaining between them. DNA of the CDR3: TGTGCCACCAGCAGAGATTTGGCGGGATCACAAGAGACCCAGTACTTC. This sequence encodes CATSRDLAGSQETQYF.

The CDR3 loop is CASSISQNTDTQYF. In DNA form, the CDR3 reads TGTGCCAGTAGTATTTCTCAGAACACAGATACGCAGTATTTT. This chain uses TRBV19 with TRBJ2-3; no clear D gene. Germline values: CDR1 LNHDA, CDR2 SQIVND (reference sequence). The ends were cut back, 3 bases at V and 2 bases at J, with 9 bases in the middle. The CDR3 loop spans 14 amino acids.